This TCR beta chain was recorded in a study of cytomegalovirus exposure and HLA in healthy donors. V dropped 0 bases and J dropped 4 bases, with 13 bases sitting between them. The CDR3 contains 16 residues. Germline CDR1 LGHNA, CDR2 YNFKEQ. The PCR ran on 60 Vbeta and 13 Jbeta primers. Sequencing used immunoSEQ multiplex PCR; TCRdb keeps in-frame clones, though not all of them. Among over 150,000 clones listed, more than 85% were seen once. The V and J genes are TRBV4-2 and TRBJ1-3; weak D call: TRBD1 (5 bases). This clonotype was sampled from a girl less than two years old in good health and CMV-seronegative. The material sequenced was PBMCs. In nucleotides, the CDR3 is TGTGCCAGCAGCCAAGATTGGGGGGGACCGGGAAACACCATATATTTT. This translates into CASSQDWGGPGNTIYF.